Listed here are 4 T cell receptor beta chains from one sample, sequenced in a study of OX40 agonist ivuxolimab in advanced cancers. Clones were sequenced by immunoSEQ multiplex PCR, and TCRdb holds only the in-frame ones, with some missing. Here the sample spans about 58,000 clones, 70% to 90% being singletons. The material was CD4+ or CD8+ T cells sorted from blood, obtained in a trial of the OX40 agonist ivuxolimab. Receptors originate from an adult with an advanced solid tumor such as melanoma, head and neck, liver or kidney cancer.

In this sample, this clone turned up a few times. The chain is built from TRBV18 and TRBJ2-3; 9 nucleotides align to TRBD2. The V segment lost 3 bases and the J segment 2 bases; nucleotides outside the gene matches: 18. CDR1 is KGHSH, CDR2 LQKENI, per germline. CDR3 length equals 20 residues. In nucleotides, the CDR3 is TGTGCCAGCTCACCGGGATATTCGCCCGGGACTAGCTTTGTCACAGATACGCAGTATTTT. Protein sequence: CASSPGYSPGTSFVTDTQYF.

This clone turned up a few times. CDR3: CASRALAGQGSEQYF. For the CDR3, the DNA is TGTGCCAGCAGGGCCTTAGCGGGACAGGGTTCCGAGCAGTACTTC. This rearrangement joins TRBV6-1 to TRBJ2-7; possible D gene TRBD1, 9 bases. The V and J ends lost 6 bases and 6 bases respectively, with 21 bases between them. The germline V gene has CDR1 MNHNS and CDR2 SASEGT. The CDR3 spans 15 residues.

This chain links TRBV7-8 with TRBJ2-1; TRBD2 matches at 7 bases. The CDR3 loop spans 17 amino acids. Germline V gene data show CDR1 as SGHVS and CDR2 as FQNEAQ. V lost 0 bases to trimming and J lost 2 bases; unmatched junction nucleotides: 7. CDR3 bases: TGTGCCAGCAGCTTAGCGCGGGGGACTTTCGCCTACAATGAGCAGTTCTTC. Residues: CASSLARGTFAYNEQFF.

This chain connects TRBV28 to TRBJ2-3, with 8 bases matching TRBD2. J lost 6 bases, V lost 3 bases, and 8 bases had no gene match. The CDR3 length is 15 residues. CDR1 is MDHEN and CDR2 is SYDVKM in the germline V gene. The CDR3 nucleotides are TGTGCCAGCAGTTTGCCTCTCACGGGGGGGGATACGCAGTATTTT. Translated: CASSLPLTGGDTQYF.